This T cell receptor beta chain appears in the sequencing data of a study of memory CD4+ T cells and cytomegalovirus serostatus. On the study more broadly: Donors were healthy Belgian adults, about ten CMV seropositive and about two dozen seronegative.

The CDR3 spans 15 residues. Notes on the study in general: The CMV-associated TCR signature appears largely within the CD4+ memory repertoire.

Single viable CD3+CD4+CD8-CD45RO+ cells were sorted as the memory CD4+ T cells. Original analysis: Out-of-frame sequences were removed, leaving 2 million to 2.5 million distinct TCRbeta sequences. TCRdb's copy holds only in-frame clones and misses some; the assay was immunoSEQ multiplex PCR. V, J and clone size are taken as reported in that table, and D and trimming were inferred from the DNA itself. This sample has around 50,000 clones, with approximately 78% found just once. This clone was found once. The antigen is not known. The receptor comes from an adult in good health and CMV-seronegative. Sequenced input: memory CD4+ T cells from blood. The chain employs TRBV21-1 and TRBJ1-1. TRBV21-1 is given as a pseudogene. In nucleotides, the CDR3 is TGTGCCAGCAGCAAGCTCAATTCAGGGCGGGGTGAAGCTTTCTTT. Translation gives CASSKLNSGRGEAFF.